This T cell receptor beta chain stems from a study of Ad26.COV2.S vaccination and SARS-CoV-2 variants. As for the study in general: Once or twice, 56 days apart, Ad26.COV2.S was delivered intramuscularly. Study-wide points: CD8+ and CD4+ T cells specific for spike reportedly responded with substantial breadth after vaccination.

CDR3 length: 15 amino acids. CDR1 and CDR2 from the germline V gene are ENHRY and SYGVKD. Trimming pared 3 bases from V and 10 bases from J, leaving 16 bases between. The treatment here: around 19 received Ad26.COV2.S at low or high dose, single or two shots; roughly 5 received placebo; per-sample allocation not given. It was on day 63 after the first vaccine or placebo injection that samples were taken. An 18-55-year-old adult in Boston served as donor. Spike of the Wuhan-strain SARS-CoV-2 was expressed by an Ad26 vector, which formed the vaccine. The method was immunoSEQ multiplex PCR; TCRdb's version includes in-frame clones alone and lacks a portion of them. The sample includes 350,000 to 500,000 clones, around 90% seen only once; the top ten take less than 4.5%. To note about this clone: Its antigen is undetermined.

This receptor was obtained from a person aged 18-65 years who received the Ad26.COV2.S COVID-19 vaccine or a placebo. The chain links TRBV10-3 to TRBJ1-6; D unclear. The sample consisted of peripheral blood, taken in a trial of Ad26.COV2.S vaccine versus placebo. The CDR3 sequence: CAISERPGSGSPLHF. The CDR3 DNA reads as TGTGCCATCAGTGAAAGGCCAGGTAGTGGCTCACCCCTCCACTTT.